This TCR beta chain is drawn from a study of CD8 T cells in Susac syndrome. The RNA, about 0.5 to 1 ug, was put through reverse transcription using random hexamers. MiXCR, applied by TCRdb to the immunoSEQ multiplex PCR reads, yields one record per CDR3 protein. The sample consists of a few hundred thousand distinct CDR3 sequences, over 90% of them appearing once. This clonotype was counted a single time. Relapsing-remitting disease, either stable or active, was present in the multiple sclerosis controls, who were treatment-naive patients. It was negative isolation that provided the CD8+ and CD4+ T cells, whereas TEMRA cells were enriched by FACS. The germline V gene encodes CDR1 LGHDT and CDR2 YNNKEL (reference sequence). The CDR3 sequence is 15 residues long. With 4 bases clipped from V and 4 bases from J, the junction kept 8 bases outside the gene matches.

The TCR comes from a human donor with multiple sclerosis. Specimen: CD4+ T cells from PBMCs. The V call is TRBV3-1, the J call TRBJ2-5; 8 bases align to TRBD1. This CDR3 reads CASSRQSTGGETQYF. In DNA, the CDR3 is TGTGCCAGCAGCCGCCAATCTACAGGGGGAGAGACCCAGTACTTC.